A selection of T cell receptor beta chains follows, all from one sample in a study of beta chain features in type 1 diabetes. Clones were sequenced by immunoSEQ multiplex PCR, and TCRdb holds only the in-frame ones, with some missing. Found here are under 900,000 clones, under 20% of them singletons; the top ten hold 0.02% to 0.025%. Input material: naive CD4+ T cells from blood. The receptors derive from a woman aged 18-35 years in good health. Both conserved end residues are part of each CDR3. A D gene is named only where the DNA matches it firmly. Clone size appears in some rows only: once, few, many, or a class for an expanded clone.

TRBJ2-7 | TRBV28 | - | - | TGTGCCAGTAATACTCGGACCGGCTCCTACGAGCAGTACTTC | CASNTRTGSYEQYF
TRBJ2-7 | TRBV5-6 | - | TRBD2 | TGTGCCAGCAGCTATCTTCCTAGCGGCTCCTACGAGCAGTACTTC | CASSYLPSGSYEQYF
TRBJ2-7 | TRBV4-3 | - | - | TGCGCCAGCAGCCAAGGTCGAGCTTCCTACGAGCAGTACTTC | CASSQGRASYEQYF
TRBJ2-6 | TRBV6-5 | few | - | TGTGCCAGCGGCAAGACAGGCTCTGGGGCCAACGTCCTGACTTTC | CASGKTGSGANVLTF
TRBJ2-3 | TRBV2 | - | - | TGTGCCAGCGGATATAAGGATACGCAGTATTTT | CASGYKDTQYF
TRBJ1-1 | TRBV7-3 | - | - | TGTGCCAGCAGCTTAACAGCCCCCACTAGTAACACTGAAGCTTTCTTT | CASSLTAPTSNTEAFF
TRBJ2-1 | TRBV29-1 | few | TRBD2 | TGCAGCGTTGAACTCGGGACTAGCGTCTCGTACAATGAGCAGTTCTTC | CSVELGTSVSYNEQFF
TRBJ2-6 | TRBV18 | - | - | TGTGCCAGCTCACTACAGGGCCCCCACTCTGGGGCCAACGTCCTGACTTTC | CASSLQGPHSGANVLTF
TRBJ1-3 | TRBV9 | - | - | TGTGCCAGCAGCGCACCTGGAAACACCATATATTTT | CASSAPGNTIYF
TRBJ2-2 | TRBV14 | few | TRBD2 | TGTGCCAGCAGCCAGGTGTCGGCGGGAGTCGGGGAGCTGTTTTTT | CASSQVSAGVGELFF
TRBJ1-1 | TRBV18 | - | TRBD1 | TGTGCCAGCTCACCACCCCCACAGGGGACTGAAGCTTTCTTT | CASSPPPQGTEAFF
TRBJ1-2 | TRBV6-5 | - | TRBD1 | TGTGCCAGCAGTTACCAGAGGGGGCGGATGGATTATGGCTACACCTTC | CASSYQRGRMDYGYTF
TRBJ1-6 | TRBV7-8 | - | - | TGTGCCAGCAGCTTAGTGACAGATCTATACTCACCCCTCCACTTT | CASSLVTDLYSPLHF
TRBJ2-1 | TRBV2 | few | TRBD2 | TGTGCCAGCAAACCTCCAAGGGACTACTACAATGAGCAGTTCTTC | CASKPPRDYYNEQFF
TRBJ2-3 | TRBV7-9 | few | - | TGTGCCAGCAGCTTAGTAGGAGGCAGAACAGATACGCAGTATTTT | CASSLVGGRTDTQYF
TRBJ2-3 | TRBV7-6 | few | - | TGTGCCAGCAGCTTAGTCGGGGGCCCTAGCACAGATACGCAGTATTTT | CASSLVGGPSTDTQYF
TRBJ2-1 | TRBV2 | few | - | TGTGCCAGCAGTGCGTCCCAAGTTAACAATGAGCAGTTCTTC | CASSASQVNNEQFF
TRBJ1-1 | TRBV27 | few | TRBD1 | TGTGCCAGCAGTTACCCCGGGACAGGGACCGTGAACACTGAAGCTTTCTTT | CASSYPGTGTVNTEAFF
TRBJ2-1 | TRBV5-4 | few | TRBD2 | TGTGCCACCAGACTAGCGGGCCCCTATGAGCAGTTCTTC | CATRLAGPYEQFF
TRBJ1-5 | TRBV5-5 | - | - | TGTGCCAGCAGGAGGGGTAGCAATCAGCCCCAGCATTTT | CASRRGSNQPQHF
TRBJ2-7 | TRBV11-2 | - | - | TGTGCCAGCAGCTTAGATACATCTGTGCAGTACTTC | CASSLDTSVQYF
TRBJ2-3 | TRBV11-2 | - | - | TGTGCCAGCAGCTTAAAATTTAAAGATACGCAGTATTTT | CASSLKFKDTQYF